These 28 T cell receptor beta chains share one sample of origin, sequenced in a study of OX40 agonist ivuxolimab in advanced cancers. The assay was immunoSEQ multiplex PCR, and TCRdb's table has in-frame clones only and misses some. The table includes tens of thousands of clones, more than 85% detected once. Material: CD4+ or CD8+ T cells sorted from blood, obtained in a trial of the OX40 agonist ivuxolimab. Receptors were obtained from an adult with an advanced solid tumor such as melanoma, head and neck, liver or kidney cancer.

The CDR3 bases are TGTGCCAGCAGTTTAACAGGCGCCTCTGGGGCCAACGTCCTGACTTTC. As protein: CASSLTGASGANVLTF. The V and J genes are TRBV27 and TRBJ2-6, with D perhaps TRBD1 (5 bases). The CDR3 contains 16 residues. V was pared by 2 bases and J by 0 bases, with 8 bases between. The germline CDR1 and CDR2 sequences are MNHEY and SMNVEV (reference sequence).

The gene calls are TRBV7-2 and TRBJ1-2, with no clear D. CDR1 and CDR2 (germline): SGHTA, FQGNSA. The V end lost 4 bases, the J end lost 4 bases, and 7 bases lay between the germline ends. This CDR3 is 12 amino acids long. The CDR3: CASSSHFYGYTF. CDR3 bases: TGTGCCAGCAGCTCGCATTTCTATGGCTACACCTTC.

The V gene is TRBV21-1, the J gene TRBJ1-1. TRBV21-1 is a pseudogene. This CDR3 is built from 11 residues. The CDR3 bases are TGTGCCAGCGGGGGTGCGGGGGTATCTTTCTTT. Encoded protein: CASGGAGVSFF.

This sequence joins TRBV19 and TRBJ1-3; weak D call: TRBD1 (6 bases). The ends were cut back, 3 bases at V and 0 bases at J, with 9 bases in the middle. Germline V gene lookup returns CDR1 LNHDA and CDR2 SQIVND (reference sequence). The CDR3 is 15 residues long. DNA of the CDR3: TGTGCCAGTAGTATCGGACAGAGCTCTGGAAACACCATATATTTT. Residues: CASSIGQSSGNTIYF.

V is TRBV2 and J is TRBJ1-4; tentatively, D is TRBD1 (5 bases). The CDR3 extends over 16 amino acids. CDR1 SNHLY and CDR2 FYNNEI come from the germline V gene. V lost 5 bases and J lost 8, with 21 bases in between. CDR3 region: CASSQSRVSRGEKLFF. The CDR3 DNA reads as TGTGCCAGCAGTCAAAGCAGGGTGTCTAGGGGCGAAAAACTGTTTTTT.

V usage is TRBV4-1 and J usage is TRBJ1-6; D ambiguous. The CDR3 is 13 amino acids. Trimming removed 4 bases at V and 9 bases at J, with 10 bases between. Germline assignment: CDR1 MGHRA and CDR2 YSYEKL. The CDR3 region is CASSRSLGSPLHF. Here the CDR3 DNA reads TGCGCCAGCAGCCGAAGTCTCGGTTCACCCCTCCACTTT.

The chain combines TRBV6-5 with TRBJ2-2, with D maybe TRBD1 (6 bases). The length of the CDR3 is 15 residues. V lost 6 bases to trimming and J lost 1 base, with 12 bases between them. In germline, CDR1 is MNHEY, CDR2 SVGAGI. The CDR3 DNA sequence: TGTGCCAGCAGCCCCGGGACAATGAACACCGGGGAGCTGTTTTTT. It codes for CASSPGTMNTGELFF.

V is TRBV4-2 and J is TRBJ2-7, with TRBD1 as a possible D gene (6 bases). Germline CDR1 LGHNA, CDR2 YNFKEQ. V lost 1 base and J 6 bases, leaving 7 bases between the germline ends. The CDR3 length is 12 residues. The DNA for the CDR3 is TGTGCCAGCAGCCAAGGGGGGCTCGAGCAGTACTTC. Its protein product is CASSQGGLEQYF.

In regard to this clone: A read error may produce the germline difference seen at one junction end. Other DNA sequences in this specimen translate into the identical CDR3. The gene calls are TRBV9 and TRBJ1-2, with 9 bases matching TRBD1. Germline V gives CDR1 SGDLS, CDR2 YYNGEE. The CDR3 is made up of 16 amino acids. The CDR3 region is CASSLLTGGLNYGYTF. CDR3 nucleotides: TGTGCCAGCAGCCTCCTGACAGGGGGATTAAACTATGGCTACACCTTT.

The V and J genes are TRBV5-6 and TRBJ2-7; D is unresolved. Per the germline V gene, CDR1 is SGHDT and CDR2 is YYEEEE. The V end was cut by 4 bases, the J end by 6 bases, with 14 bases between. This CDR3 is built from 13 residues. The DNA of the CDR3 is TGTGCCAGCAGCCCGGACGGTCTCTCCGAGCAGTACTTC. Protein sequence: CASSPDGLSEQYF.

The chain carries TRBV30 and TRBJ1-2; 9 bases map to TRBD1. Trimming took 5 bases from V and 2 from J; bases not matched to a gene: 6. This CDR3 is built from 14 residues. CDR1 is GTSNPN and CDR2 is SVGIG in the germline V gene (reference sequence). The CDR3 loop is CAWDGGTGNYGYTF. In DNA form, the CDR3 reads TGTGCCTGGGACGGGGGGACAGGGAACTATGGCTACACCTTC.

This clone came up once. The chain has TRBV27 and TRBJ2-1, with no clear D. Germline V CDR1 and CDR2: MNHEY, SMNVEV (reference sequence). The CDR3 length is 12 residues. V was trimmed by 5 bases and J by 10 bases, leaving 12 bases between them. The CDR3 is CASSRTNNEQFF. In DNA form, the CDR3 reads TGTGCCAGCAGTCGGACGAATAACGAGCAGTTCTTC.

The chain combines TRBV4-3 with TRBJ2-7; TRBD2 is a possible D gene (6 bases). The V end lost 0 bases, the J end lost 4 bases, and 16 bases lay between the germline ends. Germline loops: CDR1 LGHNA, CDR2 YSLEER. This CDR3 contains 16 residues. In nucleotides, the CDR3 is TGCGCCAGCAGCCAAGAGGTGGCTAGCGAATGGTACGAGCAGTACTTC. Its protein is CASSQEVASEWYEQYF.

This chain uses TRBV6-1 with TRBJ2-3; D perhaps matches TRBD1 (5 bases). Germline V gene data show CDR1 as MNHNS and CDR2 as SASEGT. The V end was cut by 1 base, the J end by 2 bases, with 10 bases between. This CDR3 contains 15 residues. This chain's CDR3 is CASSEGRVFTDTQYF. CDR3 DNA sequence: TGTGCCAGCAGTGAAGGCAGGGTTTTCACAGATACGCAGTATTTT.

The chain combines TRBV25-1 with TRBJ2-6; D is uncertain. V was shortened by 7 bases and J by 4 bases, with 5 bases between the two germline ends. The CDR3 is 12 residues long. Germline CDR1 and CDR2: MGHDK and SYGVNS. CDR3 amino acids: CASTKGANVLTF. The CDR3 coding sequence is TGTGCCAGCACTAAGGGGGCCAACGTCCTGACTTTC.

V is TRBV25-1 and J is TRBJ1-6; a weak D match, TRBD1 (5 bases). The CDR3 covers 14 residues. The V end lost 4 bases, the J end lost 5 bases, and 9 bases lay between the germline ends. CDR1 is MGHDK and CDR2 is SYGVNS in the germline V gene. The CDR3 DNA sequence: TGTGCCAGCAGTGTAATGGGGGATAATTCACCCCTCCACTTT. Its protein is CASSVMGDNSPLHF.

The chain has TRBV4-1 and TRBJ1-6; possible D gene TRBD1, 5 bases. Looked up from germline, CDR1 is MGHRA and CDR2 is YSYEKL. The CDR3 is 15 amino acids. Trimming left V 4 bases short and J 10 bases short, with 17 bases between. Here the CDR3 DNA reads TGCGCCAGCAGCCCCAAACCGCCTCCAGGGTCACCCCTCCACTTT. Translation: CASSPKPPPGSPLHF.

J is TRBJ2-1 and V is TRBV6-5; 12 bases line up with TRBD2. CDR1 and CDR2 (germline): MNHEY, SVGAGI. This CDR3 spans 15 amino acids. The J segment lost 7 bases and the V segment lost 7 bases, leaving 8 bases of the junction unmatched. The DNA for the CDR3 is TGTGCCAGCAAACTAGCGGGGGGCTCTGGAAATGAGCAGTTCTTC. This codes for CASKLAGGSGNEQFF.

The chain employs TRBV27 and TRBJ2-2; D remains ambiguous. Germline V gene data show CDR1 as MNHEY and CDR2 as SMNVEV (reference sequence). This CDR3 region has 15 residues. V shed 4 bases and J shed 1 base, with 10 bases lying between them. The CDR3 region is CASSWGTRNTGELFF. In DNA, the CDR3 is TGTGCCAGCAGTTGGGGAACGCGGAACACCGGGGAGCTGTTTTTT.

V gene TRBV28 combines with J gene TRBJ1-1; D remains unclear. CDR3 length: 17 amino acids. Germline loops: CDR1 MDHEN, CDR2 SYDVKM. V lost 1 base, J lost 3 bases, and 18 bases lay in between. CDR3 sequence reads: CASSLLSPSGRDTEAFF. CDR3 coding DNA: TGTGCCAGCAGTTTATTATCCCCATCTGGGCGGGACACTGAAGCTTTCTTT.

V usage is TRBV6-5 and J usage is TRBJ2-7; possible D gene TRBD1, 6 bases. Trimming stripped 4 bases from V and 2 bases from J, with 9 bases between. Germline CDR1 and CDR2: MNHEY and SVGAGI. The CDR3 is 13 residues long. The CDR3 is CASSLQGPYEQYF. The CDR3 DNA sequence: TGTGCCAGCAGTTTACAGGGTCCCTACGAGCAGTACTTC.

J is TRBJ2-2 and V is TRBV9; D perhaps matches TRBD1 (5 bases). CDR1 SGDLS and CDR2 YYNGEE come from the germline V gene. The CDR3 runs to 19 residues. V was shortened by 3 bases and J by 4 bases, with 25 bases between the two germline ends. The CDR3 spells CASSAPSGISAVGTGELFF. The CDR3 region has the DNA TGTGCCAGCAGCGCACCTTCAGGGATCTCGGCGGTCGGCACCGGGGAGCTGTTTTTT.

The chain has TRBV6-1 and TRBJ1-1; D is ambiguous. The CDR3 contains 11 residues. Germline V lookup: CDR1 MNHNS, CDR2 SASEGT. The V gene lost 7 bases and the J gene lost 5 bases, with 8 bases spanning the gap. The CDR3 is CASNDGTEAFF. The CDR3 DNA sequence: TGTGCCAGCAACGACGGGACTGAAGCTTTCTTT.

This clone was seen a few times. The chain is built from TRBV28 and TRBJ1-2, with D unresolved. The CDR3 totals 11 residues. Per the germline V gene, CDR1 is MDHEN and CDR2 is SYDVKM. V lost 8 bases to trimming and J lost 4 bases, with 8 bases between them. CDR3 sequence reads: CASFDIYGYTF. CDR3 DNA: TGTGCCAGCTTCGACATCTATGGCTACACCTTC.

The chain combines TRBV25-1 with TRBJ1-1; a weak D match, TRBD1 (6 bases). The CDR3 extends over 13 amino acids. Germline CDR1 is MGHDK and CDR2 is SYGVNS. The ends were cut back, 1 base at V and 8 bases at J, with 11 bases in the middle. The CDR3 spells CASSELIRGEAFF. The CDR3 nucleotides read TGTGCCAGCAGTGAATTGATAAGGGGGGAAGCTTTCTTT.

The chain uses TRBV2 and TRBJ2-7, with D maybe TRBD2 (5 bases). The CDR3 spans 13 residues. V was pared by 8 bases and J by 2 bases, with 13 bases between. Germline assignment: CDR1 SNHLY and CDR2 FYNNEI. CDR3 nucleotide sequence: TGTGCCAGCGTCTTCCGGGGAACCTACGAGCAGTACTTC. Amino acid sequence: CASVFRGTYEQYF.

This clone has just one count. The V and J genes are TRBV7-3 and TRBJ2-1; the match to TRBD2 covers 7 bases. In germline, CDR1 is SGHTA, CDR2 FQGTGA. V was clipped by 5 bases and J by 0 bases; unmatched bases: 4. This CDR3 is 15 amino acids long. The CDR3 bases are TGTGCCAGCAGCGCCGGCGGGAGCTCCTACAATGAGCAGTTCTTC. Its translation: CASSAGGSSYNEQFF.

CDR3 coding DNA: TGTGCCAGCAGCTCATGGACAGGGGGAAACACCATATATTTT. As protein: CASSSWTGGNTIYF. The chain recombines TRBV7-2 with TRBJ1-3; 8 bases agree with TRBD1. This CDR3 region has 14 residues. Germline assignment: CDR1 SGHTA and CDR2 FQGNSA. The J segment lost 4 bases and the V segment lost 4 bases, leaving 3 bases of the junction unmatched.